A single sample is the source of the 19 T cell receptor beta chains below, sequenced in a study of T cell responses to AZD1222 COVID-19 vaccine. Repertoires were generated with immunoSEQ multiplex PCR, while TCRdb's copy carries only in-frame clones and drops some. The repertoire holds some 170,000 clones, approximately 91% seen once, with over 1.5% in the top ten. The specimen comprised peripheral blood, sampled 28 days after the second AZD1222 dose. The source is an adult who received the AZD1222 COVID-19 vaccine.

This rearrangement joins TRBV19 to TRBJ1-5; D gene ambiguous. Germline V gives CDR1 LNHDA, CDR2 SQIVND (reference sequence). The V end was cut by 3 bases, the J end by 0 bases, with 12 bases between. The CDR3 is 16 amino acids. CDR3 region: CASSIFGGLSNQPQHF. In nucleotides, the CDR3 is TGTGCCAGTAGTATCTTTGGTGGGCTTAGCAATCAGCCCCAGCATTTT.

This clone has only one observation. The rearrangement joins TRBV2 to TRBJ1-5, with 7 bases fitting TRBD1. The germline gives CDR1 SNHLY, CDR2 FYNNEI. This CDR3 region has 18 residues. Trimming cost V 3 bases and J 0 bases; bases outside gene matches: 11. This CDR3 reads CASSDSGQLSYSNQPQHF. DNA of the CDR3: TGTGCCAGCAGTGATTCGGGACAGTTGTCTTATAGCAATCAGCCCCAGCATTTT.

This clone was observed a handful of times. The chain is built from TRBV7-2 and TRBJ1-6, with no clear D. The CDR3 length is 15 residues. Trimming removed 2 bases at V and 8 bases at J, with 13 bases between. CDR1 and CDR2 from the germline V gene are SGHTA and FQGNSA. The CDR3 nucleotides are TGTGCCAGCAGCTTATTACCGGGCCGGGATTCACCCCTCCACTTT. Its translation: CASSLLPGRDSPLHF.

The chain is built from TRBV29-1 and TRBJ1-4, with TRBD1 matching 8 bases. CDR3 length equals 19 residues. The germline V gene has CDR1 SQVTM and CDR2 ANQGSEA. Trimming removed 7 bases from V and 8 bases from J; junction bases left unmatched: 27. CDR3 protein: CSAKSRPGTGLGGREKLFF. The CDR3 bases are TGCAGCGCCAAATCCAGACCCGGGACAGGATTAGGCGGCCGCGAAAAACTGTTTTTT.

A single count supports this clone. This sequence joins TRBV19 and TRBJ2-1; TRBD1 might be the D (5 bases). Germline-derived CDR1 and CDR2 are LNHDA and SQIVND (reference sequence). The CDR3 extends over 14 amino acids. In DNA, the CDR3 is TGTTCTCTGTTGCGAGACAGTCACTCCAATGAGCAGTTCTTC. It codes for CSLLRDSHSNEQFF.

The J gene is TRBJ1-5, the V gene TRBV7-2; maybe TRBD1 (5 bases). V was pared by 4 bases and J by 2 bases, with 9 bases between. Per germline, CDR1 SGHTA and CDR2 FQGNSA. The CDR3 extends over 14 amino acids. The DNA for the CDR3 is TGTGCCAGCAGCTACGGGGGAGGCAATCAGCCCCAGCATTTT. Amino acid sequence: CASSYGGGNQPQHF.

The V gene is TRBV5-8, the J gene TRBJ2-6, with D uncertain. The CDR3 is made up of 13 amino acids. The germline V and J ends were trimmed by 1 base and 11 bases, with 10 bases remaining between them. Germline loops: CDR1 SGHTS, CDR2 YDEGEE. The CDR3 DNA reads TGTGCCAGCAGCTTGAGTGGCGTCTACGTCCTGACTTTC. Translating gives CASSLSGVYVLTF.

V usage is TRBV7-2 and J usage is TRBJ2-7; 7 positions agree with TRBD2. This CDR3 has 13 amino acids. CDR1 and CDR2 (germline): SGHTA, FQGNSA. After removal of 1 base from V and 6 bases from J, the junction contained 3 bases not matched to a gene. CDR3 region: CASSLVGRAEQYF. In DNA, the CDR3 is TGTGCCAGCAGCTTAGTTGGGAGGGCCGAGCAGTACTTC.

The CDR3, as DNA: TGCGCCAGCAGCTCGGACCCCGCCACCTACGAGCAGTACTTC. Encoded protein: CASSSDPATYEQYF. The gene calls are TRBV4-1 and TRBJ2-7, with D hard to call. This CDR3 is built from 14 residues. The V gene lost 5 bases and the J gene lost 2 bases, with 13 bases spanning the gap. The germline CDR1 and CDR2 sequences are MGHRA and YSYEKL.

The CDR3 sequence is CASSIGRVTEAFF. The DNA of the CDR3 is TGTGCCAGTAGTATAGGGCGGGTTACTGAAGCTTTCTTT. This chain links TRBV19 with TRBJ1-1, with D unclear. V lost 1 base and J lost 5, with 8 bases in between. Germline lookup yields CDR1 LNHDA and CDR2 SQIVND (reference sequence). This CDR3 has 13 residues.

The rearrangement uses TRBV5-1 and TRBJ2-7; a weak D match, TRBD2 (6 bases). Trimming left V 4 bases short and J 2 bases short, with 16 bases between. Germline CDR1 SGHRS, CDR2 YFSETQ. The CDR3 runs 15 residues. CDR3 residues: CASSALTGGAYEQYF. The CDR3 nucleotides are TGCGCCAGCAGCGCACTAACAGGAGGGGCCTACGAGCAGTACTTC.

The chain has TRBV3-1 (or the pseudogene TRBV3-2) and TRBJ2-5; D ambiguous. CDR1 is LGHDT and CDR2 is YNNKEL in the germline V gene (reference sequence). The CDR3 loop spans 13 amino acids. V lost 1 base, J lost 5 bases, and 8 bases lay in between. This CDR3 reads CASSQVNSETQYF. In DNA, the CDR3 is TGTGCCAGCAGCCAAGTGAACAGTGAGACCCAGTACTTC.

The V gene is TRBV29-1, the J gene TRBJ2-1; D is perhaps TRBD1 (5 bases). V was clipped by 0 bases and J by 4 bases, with 7 bases between them. Germline V gene sequence: CDR1 SQVTM, CDR2 ANQGSEA. This CDR3 has 13 residues. The CDR3 coding sequence is TGCAGCGTTGAAGAGGACACATACAATGAGCAGTTCTTC. It yields the protein CSVEEDTYNEQFF.

This clone has just one count. The chain is built from TRBV20-1 and TRBJ2-1; no firm D call. Trimming removed 2 bases at V and 5 bases at J, with 4 bases between. The CDR3 runs to 11 residues. Germline CDR1 and CDR2: DFQATT and SNEGSKA (reference sequence). CDR3 sequence reads: CSARKDNEQFF. CDR3 DNA: TGCAGTGCTAGAAAGGACAATGAGCAGTTCTTC.

V usage is TRBV5-4 and J usage is TRBJ2-7; possibly TRBD1 or TRBD2 for D (6 bases each). The CDR3 has 12 amino acids. Trimming shortened V by 4 bases and J by 7 bases, and 12 bases separated the two germline ends. Germline-derived CDR1 and CDR2 are SGHNT and YYREEE (reference sequence). The CDR3 nucleotides are TGTGCCAGCAGCCACGGGGGCGGAGAGCAGTACTTC. Translating gives CASSHGGGEQYF.

This chain links TRBV15 with TRBJ2-7, with TRBD2 as a possible D gene (6 bases). Trimming cost V 1 base and J 5 bases, with 9 bases left between them. Germline values: CDR1 LNHNV, CDR2 YYDKDF (reference sequence). This CDR3 has 13 amino acids. CDR3 region: CATSRVLANEQYF. CDR3 nucleotides: TGTGCCACCAGCAGAGTACTAGCAAACGAGCAGTACTTC.

The chain recombines TRBV19 with TRBJ2-4; possible D gene TRBD2, 5 bases. V was trimmed by 2 bases and J by 9 bases, leaving 20 bases between them. The CDR3 totals 16 residues. Germline CDR1 LNHDA, CDR2 SQIVND (reference sequence). This CDR3 is CASSIRNRGSGVIQYF. CDR3 in DNA: TGTGCCAGTAGTATACGGAACCGCGGGTCCGGGGTCATTCAGTACTTC.

The chain joins TRBV19 to TRBJ1-2; TRBD1 aligns across 8 bases. V lost 7 bases, J lost 5 bases, and 9 bases stayed unmatched. CDR1 LNHDA and CDR2 SQIVND come from the germline V gene (reference sequence). The CDR3 is 14 amino acids. CDR3 sequence reads: CASMSGGIGYGYTF. The CDR3 DNA reads as TGTGCCAGTATGTCAGGGGGCATTGGGTATGGCTACACCTTC.

J is TRBJ2-7 and V is TRBV5-8; D is possibly TRBD1 (5 bases). Germline V lookup: CDR1 SGHTS, CDR2 YDEGEE. This CDR3 region has 13 residues. Trimming took 3 bases from V and 0 from J, leaving 7 bases between them. The CDR3 spells CASSSGNSYEQYF. CDR3 nucleotide sequence: TGTGCCAGCAGCTCAGGGAACTCCTACGAGCAGTACTTC. Drawing the rest from reference TRBV5-8 and TRBJ2-7, the complete variable domain is EAGVTQSPTHLIKTRGQQATLRCSPISGHTSVYWYQQALGLGLQFLLWYDEGEERNRGNFPPRFSGRQFPNYSSELNVNALELEDSALYLCASSSGNSYEQYFGPGTRLTVT.